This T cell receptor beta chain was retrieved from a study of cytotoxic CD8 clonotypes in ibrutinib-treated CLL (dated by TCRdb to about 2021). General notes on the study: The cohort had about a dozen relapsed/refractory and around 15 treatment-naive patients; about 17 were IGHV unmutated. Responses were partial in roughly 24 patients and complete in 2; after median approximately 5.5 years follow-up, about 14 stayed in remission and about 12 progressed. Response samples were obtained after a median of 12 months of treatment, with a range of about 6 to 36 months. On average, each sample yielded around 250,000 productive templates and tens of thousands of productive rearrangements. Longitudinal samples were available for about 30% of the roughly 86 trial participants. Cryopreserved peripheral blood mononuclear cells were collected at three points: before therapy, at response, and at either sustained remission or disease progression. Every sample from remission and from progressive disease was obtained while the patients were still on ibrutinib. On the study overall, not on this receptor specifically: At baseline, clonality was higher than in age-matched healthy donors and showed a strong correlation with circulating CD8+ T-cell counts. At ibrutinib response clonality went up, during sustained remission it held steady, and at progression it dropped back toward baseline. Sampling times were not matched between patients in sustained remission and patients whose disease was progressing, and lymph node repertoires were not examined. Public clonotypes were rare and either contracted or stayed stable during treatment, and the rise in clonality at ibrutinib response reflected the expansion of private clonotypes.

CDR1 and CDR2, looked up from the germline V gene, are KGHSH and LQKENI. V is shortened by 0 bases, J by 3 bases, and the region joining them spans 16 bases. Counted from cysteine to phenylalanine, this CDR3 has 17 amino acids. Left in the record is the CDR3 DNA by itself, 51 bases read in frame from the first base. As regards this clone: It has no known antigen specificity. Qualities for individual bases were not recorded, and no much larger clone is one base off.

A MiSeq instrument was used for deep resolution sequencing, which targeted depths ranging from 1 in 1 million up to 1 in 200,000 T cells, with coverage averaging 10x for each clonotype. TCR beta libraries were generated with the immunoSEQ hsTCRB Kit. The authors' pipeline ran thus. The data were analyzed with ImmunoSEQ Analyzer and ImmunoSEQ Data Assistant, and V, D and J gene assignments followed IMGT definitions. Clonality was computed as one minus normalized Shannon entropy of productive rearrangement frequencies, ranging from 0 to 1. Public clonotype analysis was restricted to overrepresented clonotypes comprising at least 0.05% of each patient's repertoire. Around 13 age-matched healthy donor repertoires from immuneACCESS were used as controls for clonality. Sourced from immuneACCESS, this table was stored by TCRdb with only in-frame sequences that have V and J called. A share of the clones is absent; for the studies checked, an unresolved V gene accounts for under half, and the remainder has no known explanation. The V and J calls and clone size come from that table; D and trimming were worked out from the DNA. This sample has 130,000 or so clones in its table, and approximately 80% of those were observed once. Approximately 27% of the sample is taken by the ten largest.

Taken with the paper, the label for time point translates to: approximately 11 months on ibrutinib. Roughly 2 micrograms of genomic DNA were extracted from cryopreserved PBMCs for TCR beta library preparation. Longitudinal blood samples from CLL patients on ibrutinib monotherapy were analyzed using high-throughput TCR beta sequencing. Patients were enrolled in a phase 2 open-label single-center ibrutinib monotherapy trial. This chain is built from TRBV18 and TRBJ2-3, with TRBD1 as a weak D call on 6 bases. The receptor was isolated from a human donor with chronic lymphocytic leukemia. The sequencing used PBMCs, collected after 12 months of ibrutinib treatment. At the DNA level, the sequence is TGTGCCAGCTCACCACCTGGTCAGGGGATGGGGACAGATACGCAGTATTTT. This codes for CASSPPGQGMGTDTQYF.